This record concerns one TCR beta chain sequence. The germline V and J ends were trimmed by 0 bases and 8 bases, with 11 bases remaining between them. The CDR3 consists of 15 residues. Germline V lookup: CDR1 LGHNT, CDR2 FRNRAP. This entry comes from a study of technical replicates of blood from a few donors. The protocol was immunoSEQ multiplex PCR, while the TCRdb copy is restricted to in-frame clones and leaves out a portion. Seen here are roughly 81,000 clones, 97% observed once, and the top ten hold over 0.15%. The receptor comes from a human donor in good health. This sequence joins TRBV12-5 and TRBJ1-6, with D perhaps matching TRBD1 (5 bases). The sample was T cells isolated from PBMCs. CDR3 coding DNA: TGTGCTAGTGGTTTGGTCCAGGGCCCACATTCACCCCTCCACTTT. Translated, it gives CASGLVQGPHSPLHF.